Each of the 2 T cell receptor beta chains below was sequenced from the same sample in a study of blood T cell repertoires in COVID-19. Generated by immunoSEQ multiplex PCR, the TCRdb table keeps only in-frame clones and is missing some. The repertoire holds some 300,000 clones, with 90% as singletons. Material: peripheral blood. These receptors were taken from a woman aged 40 to 50 with COVID-19, enrolled during active disease.

V is TRBV5-1 and J is TRBJ2-2; D might be TRBD1 (6 bases). This CDR3 comprises 16 residues. Deletions cut 6 bases from V and 5 bases from J, with 20 bases between. Germline V gene lookup returns CDR1 SGHRS and CDR2 YFSETQ. In nucleotides, the CDR3 is TGCGCCAGCACCCGGGCAGGGGCTCATGGGACCGGGGAGCTGTTTTTT. Amino acids: CASTRAGAHGTGELFF.

The chain employs TRBV5-6 and TRBJ2-2; maybe TRBD2 (5 bases). This CDR3 comprises 18 residues. V lost 4 bases, J lost 0 bases, and 19 bases lay in between. CDR1 and CDR2 from the germline V gene are SGHDT and YYEEEE. CDR3 nucleotides: TGTGCCAGCAGCCCCCTAACACGGGGAAGATCGAACACCGGGGAGCTGTTTTTT. This encodes CASSPLTRGRSNTGELFF.